The 5 T cell receptor beta chains in this list originate from one sample, sequenced in a study of shared clonotypes between healthy human individuals. Sequencing was performed with immunoSEQ multiplex PCR; in TCRdb, only in-frame clones are kept and a portion is missing. The sample lists 490,000 or so clones, roughly 78% occurring once. Sequences were obtained from PBMCs. The receptors were gathered from a woman in her thirties or forties in good health. Some clones in this sample may be carry-over from other donors' samples.

This chain uses TRBV19 with TRBJ1-5, with TRBD1 matching over 10 bases. The V and J ends lost 5 bases and 2 bases, in that order; junction bases with no gene match: 9. This CDR3 is 17 amino acids long. Germline CDR1 is LNHDA and CDR2 is SQIVND (reference sequence). DNA for the CDR3: TGTGCCAGTAGTCTCATGAGGGACAGGGGTGGCAATCAGCCCCAGCATTTT. Translation gives CASSLMRDRGGNQPQHF. Full variable domain (outside the CDR3, taken from reference TRBV19 and TRBJ1-5): DGGITQSPKYLFRKEGQNVTLSCEQNLNHDAMYWYRQDPGQGLRLIYYSQIVNDFQKGDIAEGYSVSREKKESFPLTVTSAQKNPTAFYLCASSLMRDRGGNQPQHFGDGTRLSIL.

The V gene is TRBV7-2, the J gene TRBJ1-2, with D hard to call. Trimming took 0 bases from V and 8 from J, leaving 7 bases between them. This CDR3 has 12 residues. CDR1 and CDR2 (germline): SGHTA, FQGNSA. CDR3 amino acids: CASSLAVAGYTF. CDR3 nucleotide sequence: TGTGCCAGCAGCTTAGCGGTGGCCGGCTACACCTTC.

The chain has TRBV7-2 and TRBJ2-7; D is unclear. The CDR3 has 14 amino acids. With 2 bases removed from V and 0 bases from J, the gap between germline ends came to 8 bases. In germline, CDR1 is SGHTA, CDR2 FQGNSA. The CDR3 DNA follows: TGTGCCAGCAGCTTATCAACAGTCTCCTACGAGCAGTACTTC. It codes for CASSLSTVSYEQYF.

V and J are TRBV14 and TRBJ2-2; the D gene is possibly TRBD1 (5 bases). Germline V CDR1 and CDR2: SGHDN, FVKESK. The CDR3 is made up of 16 amino acids. Trimming stripped 4 bases from V and 2 bases from J, with 14 bases between. The CDR3, as DNA: TGTGCCAGCAGCCCACCCAGGGCCTTAAACACCGGGGAGCTGTTTTTT. Its translation is CASSPPRALNTGELFF.

This chain connects TRBV18 to TRBJ2-3; D is uncertain. Per germline, CDR1 KGHSH and CDR2 LQKENI. The ends were cut back, 1 base at V and 6 bases at J, with 11 bases in the middle. The CDR3 is 14 residues long. The CDR3 DNA reads as TGTGCCAGCTCACCACGGGAAGGGATGGATACGCAGTATTTT. Amino acids: CASSPREGMDTQYF.